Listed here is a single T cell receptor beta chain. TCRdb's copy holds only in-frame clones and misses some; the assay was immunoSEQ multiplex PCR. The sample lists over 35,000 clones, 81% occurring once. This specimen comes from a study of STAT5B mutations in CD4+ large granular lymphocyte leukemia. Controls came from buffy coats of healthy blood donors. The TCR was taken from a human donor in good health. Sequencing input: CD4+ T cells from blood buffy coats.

The CDR3 region has the DNA TGTGCCAGCAGCTTAGAGGGACAGGGCTCAGGGGGAGTGGAGCAGTACTTC. Encoded protein: CASSLEGQGSGGVEQYF. The rearrangement links TRBV7-2 to TRBJ2-7; 9 nucleotides align to TRBD1. The CDR3 contains 17 residues. Germline trimming cut 1 base from V and 7 bases from J; bases unmatched to any gene: 14. Germline V CDR1 and CDR2: SGHTA, FQGNSA.